These 5 T cell receptor beta chains share one sample of origin, sequenced in a study of regulatory T cells in long-lasting Graves disease. To make TCR beta libraries, researchers used iRepertoire HTBI primers and Arm-PCR of CDR3 regions. TCRdb re-analysed the multiplex PCR reads in MiXCR, keeping a single row per CDR3 protein. The data show hundreds of thousands of distinct CDR3 sequences, roughly 22% seen once. The sample's time point: persistent/refractory GD, antithyroid drugs over 5 years with positive TRAb. Making the TCR library involved RNA that had been extracted from PBMCs. The sample here was peripheral blood mononuclear cells (PBMCs), taken when the disease was refractory, from a patient treated with antithyroid drugs. Every receptor here comes from a female donor with Graves disease.

In its sample, this clonotype was seen a few times. The chain combines TRBV6-1 with TRBJ1-5; TRBD1 matches 8 bases. Germline V lookup: CDR1 MNHNS, CDR2 SASEGT. The CDR3 has 15 amino acids. With 6 bases clipped from V and 3 bases from J, the junction kept 7 bases outside the gene matches. Here the CDR3 reads CASSPDRDLNQPQHF. CDR3 DNA: TGTGCCAGCAGCCCGGACAGGGACCTCAATCAGCCCCAGCATTTT.

This chain connects TRBV5-1 to TRBJ2-7; D gene ambiguous. Germline loops: CDR1 SGHRS, CDR2 YFSETQ. Deletions cut 3 bases from V and 4 bases from J, with 14 bases between. This CDR3 region has 14 residues. The CDR3: CASSSTESPYEQYF. CDR3 DNA sequence: TGCGCCAGCAGCTCCACAGAGAGCCCGTACGAGCAGTACTTC.

There are many counts of this clonotype. The V gene is TRBV14, the J gene TRBJ1-2; D is perhaps TRBD1 (5 bases). Germline V gene sequence: CDR1 SGHDN, CDR2 FVKESK. Trimming removed 1 base from V and 8 bases from J, with 14 bases in between. The CDR3 contains 14 residues. The CDR3 loop reads CASSQVDKLWGYTF. The CDR3 DNA follows: TGTGCCAGCAGCCAAGTGGACAAGCTTTGGGGCTACACCTTC.

This clonotype was observed at least ten times. The chain employs TRBV25-1 and TRBJ2-7; TRBD1 might be the D (6 bases). Looked up from germline, CDR1 is MGHDK and CDR2 is SYGVNS. The CDR3 contains 14 residues. The V end was cut by 4 bases, the J end by 7 bases, with 17 bases between. The CDR3 DNA reads as TGTGCCAGCAGTGGGCAACAGGGCCCCGGGGAGCAGTACTTC. Encoded protein: CASSGQQGPGEQYF.

The gene calls are TRBV11-2 and TRBJ2-6, with D possibly TRBD2 on 6 matching bases. The V and J ends lost 5 bases and 4 bases respectively, with 12 bases between them. Per the germline V gene, CDR1 is SGHAT and CDR2 is FQNNGV. The CDR3 is made up of 15 amino acids. CDR3 protein: CASSVREAGANVLTF. The CDR3 DNA reads as TGTGCCAGCAGCGTCAGGGAGGCCGGGGCCAACGTCCTGACTTTC.